This T cell receptor beta chain was retrieved from a study of cytomegalovirus exposure and HLA in healthy donors (dated by TCRdb to the late 2010s). For the wider study: According to an earlier analysis of 450 to 650 of the donors, roughly 180 million T cells yielded 90 million to 130 million unique TCR beta sequences and approximately 300 Gb of sequence data. An early release covering approximately 600 HLA-typed donors comprised roughly 300 gigabases of sequencing data and roughly 85 million unique TCR sequences. Of the 300 to 450 genotyped donors, over 70% fell in the genetic ancestry cluster associated with self-reported Caucasian donors. The study was designed to test whether signatures of past pathogen exposure could be identified by cataloging public T cell receptors. The study used immunosequencing to profile the T cell repertoires of more than 650 subjects and linked those repertoires to cytomegalovirus serostatus. A separate validation cohort of approximately 120 different subjects was used in addition to the roughly 620-subject first cohort. The study combined high-throughput TCR immunosequencing, statistical association of individual TCRs with disease status, and machine learning to predict cytomegalovirus infection status. To study patterns of TCR occurrence, a later analysis re-analyzed previously published TCR beta repertoires from hundreds of donors and added high-resolution HLA genotyping. Rather than drawing on any new phenotypic data, the later analysis identified candidate immune exposures from TCR beta sequences and the way those sequences occurred across donors. In an earlier analysis of a few hundred of the donors, high-throughput TCR beta sequencing was used to judge whether each TCR beta V gene segment behaved as functional or pseudogenic. Donor age, sex, ethnicity and CMV serostatus were collected together with the repertoire data. In a later genetic analysis, genome-wide SNP genotypes for about 60% of the 666 donors were used, and that subset was treated as a discovery cohort. Every repertoire in the discovery cohort had been generated on one and the same sequencing platform. HLA typing included class I and class II loci at four-digit resolution. Typing coverage differed by locus: A, B, C, DRB1 and DQB1 were typed in about 629-630 donors, DQA1 in about 500, DPA1 in some 570, and DPB1 in roughly 470. A handful of DR-DQ haplotypes were handled as single units for association and clustering because linkage in the cohort was strong. Among about 390 genotyped donors of the cohort, an average of roughly 240,000 unique TCR beta nucleotide sequences were sequenced per donor, about a sixth of them non-productive.

The cohort consisted of approximately 670 healthy bone marrow donors. Cohort members were all nominally healthy when sampled, although unrecorded immune exposures were likely present. The donor tested CMV seropositive and was one of the 289 seropositive cohort members. A peripheral blood sample was provided by each donor, and peripheral blood mononuclear cells were used for TCR beta sequencing. The Qiagen DNeasy Blood Extraction Kit was used to extract genomic DNA from the blood cell samples. Via the germline V gene (reference sequence), CDR1 is SEHNR and CDR2 FQNEAQ. The CDR3 covers 14 residues, taking in both the cysteine and the phenylalanine. The kept DNA is CDR3 alone, 42 bases in frame from the first base. What the study reported, not specific to this receptor: When HLA alleles, especially DR and DQ, strongly co-occurred, TCR associations were difficult to assign to individual alleles. A later analysis found that HLA-associated TCR beta chains were more clonally expanded and had lower generation probabilities than equally common non-associated chains. It was suggested by the authors that the approach could potentially be generalized to other disease states and immunological phenotypes. The study listed 164 TCR beta chains as associated with cytomegalovirus. Broadly in line with IMGT annotations, most TCR beta V segments showed up in productive rearrangements about 90% or about 30% of the time in an earlier analysis of some 590 of the donors. For the cohort, immune exposure information was limited to CMV serostatus. A later analysis found that most CMV-associated TCR beta chains appeared HLA-restricted, with HLA associations seemingly driven largely by CMV exposure. Some IMGT-functional V segments, including TRBV6-2 and TRBV6-3, could not be distinguished by the 87-base-pair reads and were therefore excluded. Cytomegalovirus status was reported to be diagnosed by the classifier with high specificity and sensitivity in both the original and validation cohorts. In vitro tests confirmed that a few of the cytomegalovirus-associated TCR beta chains recognize cytomegalovirus antigens. A group of highly shared sequence variants was considered likely to be a technical artifact of the sequencing pipeline. The earlier analysis of approximately 560 of the donors excluded around 17 rarely observed V segments, including chromosome 9 orphons, because counts were too low. Because HLA typing was unavailable for some donors at each locus, only the typed subset was used in association tests. V-gene and J-gene trimming of TCR beta chains was associated with a missense DCLRE1C variant in a later genetic analysis, and the association was replicated in an independent cohort. Across donors, most TCR sequences were observed very rarely, whereas some public TCRs were present in many individuals. A later analysis associated 17,000 or so TCR beta sequences with specific HLA alleles at a false discovery rate of 0.05. A later analysis found that TCR association rates varied across HLA loci, with DRB1 alleles showing the most associated TCRs and HLA-C alleles the fewest. A further reported finding was that TCR beta sequences accurately predicted the HLA-A and HLA-B alleles for most subjects in the first cohort. In this cohort, only TCR beta chains were sequenced, and detectable features were limited by the absence of alpha or paired-chain data. Roughly uniform sequencing depth across donors was assumed in presence/absence analyses, although this assumption may not hold. Several of the top co-occurrence clusters appeared to be linked to parvovirus B19, influenza, CMV and Epstein-Barr virus, according to a later analysis. According to a later genetic analysis, donors in an Asian-associated ancestry cluster had fewer N-insertions in productive TCRs than the approximately 610-donor mean. Correlated functional status among segregating V segments might be attributable to linkage disequilibrium, but an unknown experimental factor could not be ruled out.

Note on this clone: The specificity of this receptor is unknown. The junction departs from the called germline gene at one end, perhaps through a read error.

Library preparation employed the immunoSEQ multiplex PCR assay. For the multiplex PCR, a mixture combining 60 forward primers for TCR Vbeta segments and 13 reverse primers for TCR Jbeta segments was used. Amplification of the CDR3 region of rearranged TCR beta genes was performed with a multiplex PCR assay on genomic DNA. The Illumina HiSeq System was used to sequence the amplified TCR beta libraries as 87-base-pair reads. As for the authors' bioinformatics: In a later analysis, tens of millions of unique TCR beta chains were counted across the roughly 670 repertoires, and about 9.9 million of these chains were shared by at least two donors. A nearest-neighbor algorithm error-corrected the raw reads and collapsed the reads into unique sequences, merging closely related sequences to remove PCR and sequencing errors. V, D and J gene segments were assigned by aligning CDR3 sequences to IMGT reference sequences. For a sequence to be retained, a match of at least six nucleotides to both a V gene segment and a J gene segment was required. Rearrangements were classified as productive when the CDR3 lacked stop codons and remained in frame with V and J, and all other rearrangements were classified as non-productive. Following IMGT convention, CDR3 was defined as the stretch from the second conserved V-encoded cysteine to the conserved J-encoded phenylalanine. The earlier analysis of 587 of the donors excluded any sequence lacking an unambiguous match to a single V gene segment. In an earlier analysis of several hundred of the donors, V segments were called functional above 56.7% productive rearrangements and were called segregating when the between-donor standard deviation exceeded 5%. To diagnose cytomegalovirus status from the catalog of TCR beta chain sequences, a statistical classification framework was built. V and J gene assignment, in a later analysis, came from comparing TCR nucleotide sequences with IMGT/GENE-DB human TR gene sequences. In a later analysis, CDR3 sequences and most-parsimonious VDJ recombination scenarios were assigned using the TCRdist pipeline. In a later analysis, every TCR beta chain was defined by the combination of its CDR3 amino acid sequence and its V-gene family, and reads without a unique V-gene family were dropped. As a way to deal with suspected cross-contamination and a sequencing artifact, a later analysis dropped approximately 590 nucleotide sequences that were highly shared and had low generation probability. In a later analysis, a clonal expansion index was calculated for each public chain from normalized within-repertoire ranks of inferred template counts. Generation probabilities in a later analysis came from a VDJ recombination model fitted to out-of-frame rearrangements, and those results were checked against IGoR. In a later analysis, hypergeometric tests were used to score TCR-TCR, TCR-HLA and TCR-CMV co-occurrence, with a repertoire-size bias correction applied to TCR pairs. To estimate false discovery rates, a later analysis permuted the HLA or CMV assignments 20 times. A later analysis grouped co-occurring TCRs with DBSCAN, adding TCRdist sequence similarity when clustering within HLA-allele-positive subsets. Co-occurrence clustering excluded repertoires with fewer than 30,000 or more than 120,000 public chains, plus five with anomalous nucleotide sharing. In TCRdb, the immuneACCESS table is reduced to in-frame sequences with V and J assigned. These tables do not hold every clone; where another copy was compared, an unresolved V gene accounts for under half, and the others remain unexplained. V, J and clone size derive from that table, while D and trimming were established from the DNA sequence. This sample is represented by 160,000 or so clones; 70% of them were singletons. Roughly 4.5% of the sample belongs to the ten largest clones.

This chain is built from TRBV7-9 and TRBJ1-4, with TRBD1 matching 10 junction bases. This TCR came from a man between 18 and 35 years old in good health and CMV-seropositive. Material for sequencing was PBMCs. This receptor has the CDR3 CASSPPGTGETLFF. The DNA is as follows: TGTGCCAGCAGCCCCCCAGGGACAGGGGAAACACTGTTTTTT.